This T cell receptor (beta chain) was captured by sequencing in a study of blood T cell repertoires in COVID-19. Study summary: COVID-19 samples collected from the United States, Italy and Spain covered acute and convalescent phases. T cells, B-cell-depleted T cells, or PBMCs provided the cDNA or gDNA that served as material.

Germline CDR1 is SEHNR and CDR2 is FQNEAQ (reference sequence). The CDR3 is 15 residues long. Deletions cut 4 bases from V and 0 bases from J, with 9 bases between. The Seattle site enrolled patients during active infection and followed them longitudinally. Source study methods: The assay estimated nucleated cells by amplifying reference gene primers. Sequencing used immunoSEQ multiplex PCR; TCRdb keeps in-frame clones, though not all of them. V, J and clone size are taken as reported in that table, and D and trimming were inferred from the DNA itself. The top ten hold roughly 1.6% of the sample, which has 440,000 or so clones, over 75% seen once.

The TCR comes from a woman aged 40 to 49 with COVID-19, enrolled during active disease. J is TRBJ1-4 and V is TRBV7-9, with D possibly being TRBD1 (5 bases). What was sequenced was peripheral blood. The CDR3 loop reads CASSWTQATNEKLFF. Written as DNA, the CDR3 is TGTGCCAGCAGCTGGACACAAGCAACTAATGAAAAACTGTTTTTT.